Listed here are 17 T cell receptor beta chains from one sample, sequenced in a study of blood T cell repertoires in COVID-19. Only in-frame clones appear in the TCRdb table, and some are missing; sequencing was by immunoSEQ multiplex PCR. Of 150,000 to 200,000 clones in the sample, roughly 80% were seen once. The sequenced material came from peripheral blood. These receptors all stem from a human donor with acute or convalescent COVID-19. The donor label of this sample is uncertain.

The V call is TRBV28, the J call TRBJ2-4, with TRBD1 matching over 9 bases. The trim removed 6 bases at V and 5 bases at J, leaving 8 bases unmatched. This CDR3 is built from 15 residues. Germline assignment: CDR1 MDHEN and CDR2 SYDVKM. The CDR3 sequence: CASRGHRDRENIQYF. The DNA for the CDR3 is TGTGCCAGCAGGGGCCACCGGGACAGGGAAAACATTCAGTACTTC.

CDR3 protein: CASSPTGRSYEQYF. CDR3 DNA: TGTGCCAGCAGCCCGACAGGGAGGTCCTACGAGCAGTACTTC. This chain uses TRBV5-6 with TRBJ2-7, with D maybe TRBD1 (7 bases). CDR3 size: 14 residues. Trimming removed 4 bases from V and 1 base from J, with 12 bases in between. In germline, CDR1 is SGHDT, CDR2 YYEEEE. Full variable domain (missing parts from reference TRBV5-6 and TRBJ2-7): DAGVTQSPTHLIKTRGQQVTLRCSPKSGHDTVSWYQQALGQGPQFIFQYYEEEERQRGNFPDRFSGHQFPNYSSELNVNALLLGDSALYLCASSPTGRSYEQYFGPGTRLTVT.

This clone showed up just a few times. J is TRBJ2-1 and V is TRBV7-8, with 12 bases matching TRBD2. Germline V gene lookup returns CDR1 SGHVS and CDR2 FQNEAQ. Trimming removed 1 base from V and 0 bases from J; junction bases left unmatched: 7. The length of the CDR3 is 19 residues. In DNA form, the CDR3 reads TGTGCCAGCAGCTTAGACCTAGGACTAGCGGGGAGCTCCTACAATGAGCAGTTCTTC. Amino acids: CASSLDLGLAGSSYNEQFF.

The genes are TRBV6-5 and TRBJ2-4; 7 positions agree with TRBD1. The CDR3 contains 15 residues. Trimming at V came to 4 bases and at J to 4 bases, leaving 7 bases not matched to a gene. Germline V gene lookup returns CDR1 MNHEY and CDR2 SVGAGI. This chain's CDR3 is CASSSGQVGKNIQYF. CDR3 DNA: TGTGCCAGCAGTTCAGGACAGGTTGGGAAAAACATTCAGTACTTC.

The chain carries TRBV23-1 and TRBJ2-5; 9 nucleotides align to TRBD1. Being an ORF, TRBV23-1 has a function that is uncertain. V lost 4 bases and J lost 4; bases outside the gene matches: 7. The CDR3 loop spans 15 amino acids. This CDR3 reads CASSLQGALIETQYF. CDR3 sequence (DNA): TGCGCCAGCAGTCTACAGGGGGCGCTGATAGAGACCCAGTACTTC.

The chain recombines TRBV7-3 with TRBJ2-3; D perhaps matches TRBD2 (6 bases). V was cut by 3 bases and J by 2 bases, with 9 bases left in between. The CDR3 runs to 14 residues. CDR1 and CDR2 from the germline V gene are SGHTA and FQGTGA. Written as DNA, the CDR3 is TGTGCCAGCAGCTTGGAGGGCTCCACAGATACGCAGTATTTT. It encodes CASSLEGSTDTQYF. Supplemented by reference TRBV7-3 and TRBJ2-3, the full variable domain reads GAGVSQTPSNKVTEKGKYVELRCDPISGHTALYWYRQSLGQGPEFLIYFQGTGAADDSGLPNDRFFAVRPEGSVSTLKIQRTERGDSAVYLCASSLEGSTDTQYFGPGTRLTVL.

J is TRBJ2-3 and V is TRBV5-1; the D is unclear. This CDR3 has 15 amino acids. V was trimmed by 4 bases and J by 2 bases, leaving 14 bases between them. Per germline, CDR1 SGHRS and CDR2 YFSETQ. The CDR3 is CASSARVRLTDTQYF. CDR3 DNA sequence: TGCGCCAGCAGCGCCCGGGTTAGGCTCACAGATACGCAGTATTTT.

The chain is built from TRBV28 and TRBJ1-4; 10 bases line up with TRBD1. With V trimmed by 7 bases and J by 3 bases, 5 bases remained unmatched. CDR1 is MDHEN, CDR2 SYDVKM, per germline. The CDR3 loop spans 15 amino acids. CDR3 DNA: TGTGCCAGCAACCGGGACAGGGGATCTAATGAAAAACTGTTTTTT. It is translated as CASNRDRGSNEKLFF.

The rearrangement uses TRBV9 and TRBJ2-3; 8 positions agree with TRBD2. V trimming: 7 bases; J trimming: 4 bases; junction bases outside the gene matches: 5. The CDR3 extends over 13 amino acids. Germline V CDR1 and CDR2: SGDLS, YYNGEE. The CDR3 spells CASRPGGSDTQYF. CDR3 bases: TGTGCCAGCCGGCCGGGGGGGTCAGATACGCAGTATTTT. Full variable domain (outside the CDR3, taken from reference TRBV9 and TRBJ2-3): DSGVTQTPKHLITATGQRVTLRCSPRSGDLSVYWYQQSLDQGLQFLIQYYNGEERAKGNILERFSAQQFPDLHSELNLSSLELGDSALYFCASRPGGSDTQYFGPGTRLTVL.

This clone was seen a handful of times. J is TRBJ2-1 and V is TRBV2, with D possibly TRBD2 on 6 matching bases. The V end was cut by 8 bases, the J end by 12 bases, with 11 bases between. Germline V CDR1 and CDR2: SNHLY, FYNNEI. The CDR3 totals 10 residues. The DNA of the CDR3 is TGTGCCAGCCGGGGAGGAGGGCAGTTCTTC. As protein: CASRGGGQFF.

V and J are TRBV2 and TRBJ1-1, with TRBD1 as a possible D gene (6 bases). Trimming took 3 bases from V and 5 from J, leaving 13 bases between them. Germline CDR1 reads SNHLY; CDR2 reads FYNNEI. The CDR3 totals 14 residues. CDR3 in DNA: TGTGCCAGCAGTGATACAGGGCTCGAAACTGAAGCTTTCTTT. Amino acids: CASSDTGLETEAFF.

The J gene is TRBJ1-6, the V gene TRBV13; 8 bases agree with TRBD1. CDR1 and CDR2 (germline): PRHDT, FYEKMQ (reference sequence). With 5 bases clipped from V and 9 bases from J, the junction kept 9 bases outside the gene matches. There are 15 residues in the CDR3. The CDR3 nucleotides read TGTGCCAGCAGCGCATCGGACAGGGATGGTTCACCCCTCCACTTT. Amino acids: CASSASDRDGSPLHF.

This clone was counted only a few times. V usage is TRBV5-1 and J usage is TRBJ2-1; D is perhaps TRBD2 (5 bases). This CDR3 comprises 15 residues. The germline V gene encodes CDR1 SGHRS and CDR2 YFSETQ. Trimming stripped 0 bases from V and 6 bases from J, with 13 bases between. CDR3 sequence reads: CASSLAGRDFNEQFF. The CDR3 coding sequence is TGCGCCAGCAGCTTGGCCGGTCGGGATTTCAATGAGCAGTTCTTC.

This chain links TRBV25-1 with TRBJ1-1; D unclear. CDR1 MGHDK and CDR2 SYGVNS come from the germline V gene. This CDR3 is 13 amino acids long. V shed 4 bases and J shed 0 bases, with 6 bases lying between them. The CDR3 nucleotides read TGTGCCAGCAGTGTATTCCTGAACACTGAAGCTTTCTTT. As protein: CASSVFLNTEAFF.

The chain combines TRBV11-3 with TRBJ2-2; 12 bases fit TRBD1. CDR1 SGHNT and CDR2 YENEEA come from the germline V gene. J lost 8 bases, V lost 5 bases, and 9 bases had no gene match. This CDR3 region has 16 residues. The DNA for the CDR3 is TGTGCCAGCAGCCCACCGGGACAGGGGGCTGCGGGGGAGCTGTTTTTT. Its translation is CASSPPGQGAAGELFF.

The chain uses TRBV27 and TRBJ2-5; a weak D match, TRBD2 (5 bases). Germline V gives CDR1 MNHEY, CDR2 SMNVEV (reference sequence). The CDR3 loop spans 15 amino acids. V gave up 7 bases and J gave up 5 bases, with 20 bases separating them. The CDR3 spells CASNSLALRWETQYF. In nucleotides, the CDR3 is TGTGCCAGCAATTCTCTAGCCCTTAGGTGGGAGACCCAGTACTTC.

In nucleotides, the CDR3 is TGTGCCAGCAGCTTGAGATCAGGGAACACTGAAGCTTTCTTT. This gives the protein CASSLRSGNTEAFF. This chain uses TRBV5-6 with TRBJ1-1; D is undetermined. The germline gives CDR1 SGHDT, CDR2 YYEEEE. The CDR3 length is 14 residues. V was clipped by 1 base and J by 1 base, with 8 bases between them.